This TCR beta chain is from a study of siplizumab effects on memory and regulatory T cells. TCR templates numbering some 100,000 were assayed per sample. TCRdb's copy holds only in-frame clones and misses some; the assay was immunoSEQ multiplex PCR. Of some 100,000 clones in the sample, 80% to 95% are singletons; the top ten hold over 0.15%. Study-wide findings and caveats: Roughly 75-96% of proliferating CD4+ or CD8+ clones lacked a naive or memory phenotype that could be assigned.

A note on this clone: Its antigen is currently unknown.

Material for sequencing was non-Treg CD4+ T cells sorted from blood. The sequence was collected from a human donor in good health.

CDR3 bases: TGTGCCAGCCGGGGGGGAATGAACACTGAAGCTTTCTTT. As protein: CASRGGMNTEAFF. The chain uses TRBV18 and TRBJ1-1, with a tentative D call TRBD1 (5 bases). Trimming left V 8 bases short and J 0 bases short, with 10 bases between. CDR3 length: 13 residues. CDR1 and CDR2 (germline): KGHSH, LQKENI.